The next 9 T cell receptor beta chains were all read from a single sample in a study of cytomegalovirus exposure and HLA in healthy donors. Both 60 Vbeta primers and 13 Jbeta primers went into the PCR. Method: immunoSEQ multiplex PCR; TCRdb's copy keeps in-frame clones and lacks some. The table lists 120,000 or so clones, over 60% of them singletons. Source material: PBMCs. These receptors were taken from a woman aged 40 to 49 in good health and CMV-seropositive.

The chain carries TRBV6-5 and TRBJ1-5; D not certain. Trimming took 1 base from V and 9 from J, leaving 10 bases between them. Germline CDR1 MNHEY, CDR2 SVGAGI. CDR3 length: 13 residues. CDR3 nucleotide sequence: TGTGCCAGCAGTTACTTGGAGGAGGGGCCCCAGCATTTT. It yields the protein CASSYLEEGPQHF.

The chain uses TRBV28 and TRBJ2-7; D ambiguous. The V and J ends lost 3 bases and 2 bases respectively, with 11 bases between them. This CDR3 has 14 amino acids. The germline V gene has CDR1 MDHEN and CDR2 SYDVKM. The CDR3 here is CASSLKYNAYEQYF. The CDR3 nucleotides read TGTGCCAGCAGTTTGAAGTACAACGCCTACGAGCAGTACTTC.

V is TRBV11-2 and J is TRBJ2-5, with 13 bases that match TRBD2. The V gene end was trimmed by 2 bases and the J gene end by 11 bases; junction bases not matched to a gene: 8. Germline CDR1 SGHAT, CDR2 FQNNGV. This CDR3 has 15 residues. CDR3 amino acids: CASSLTSGRAEEQYF. For the CDR3, the DNA is TGTGCCAGCAGCTTAACTAGCGGGAGGGCCGAAGAGCAGTACTTC.

The chain is built from TRBV28 and TRBJ1-2; D remains ambiguous. The CDR3 covers 12 residues. V gave up 1 base and J gave up 8 bases, with 8 bases separating them. CDR1 is MDHEN, CDR2 SYDVKM, per germline. The CDR3 region is CASSLLSLGYTF. The CDR3 DNA is TGTGCCAGCAGTTTATTGTCTCTGGGCTACACCTTC.

The V and J genes are TRBV7-9 and TRBJ2-7; 8 bases are a match to TRBD1. V was clipped by 7 bases and J by 0 bases; unmatched bases: 11. Looked up from germline, CDR1 is SEHNR and CDR2 is FQNEAQ (reference sequence). The CDR3 contains 16 residues. DNA for the CDR3: TGTGCCAGCAACCCCCCGGACAGGGCAAGCTCCTACGAGCAGTACTTC. The encoded protein is CASNPPDRASSYEQYF. Complete variable domain (other parts from reference TRBV7-9 and TRBJ2-7): DTGVSQNPRHKITKRGQNVTFRCDPISEHNRLYWYRQTLGQGPEFLTYFQNEAQLEKSRLLSDRFSAERPKGSFSTLEIQRTEQGDSAMYLCASNPPDRASSYEQYFGPGTRLTVT.

The chain carries TRBV5-6 and TRBJ2-3; 11 bases are a match to TRBD2. This CDR3 contains 16 residues. Losses at the gene ends were 5 bases for V and 5 bases for J; bases not matched to a gene: 10. Germline loops: CDR1 SGHDT, CDR2 YYEEEE. CDR3 nucleotide sequence: TGTGCCAGCAGTCCGAATAGCGGGAGGGCGGGAGATACGCAGTATTTT. It translates to CASSPNSGRAGDTQYF.

This clone has only a few counts. The chain links TRBV6-5 to TRBJ1-1; 9 bases match TRBD1. This CDR3 has 14 residues. Germline CDR1 MNHEY, CDR2 SVGAGI. Germline trimming cut 8 bases from V and 1 base from J; bases unmatched to any gene: 5. This CDR3 reads CASGPGQGNTEAFF. For the CDR3, the DNA is TGTGCCAGCGGACCGGGACAGGGGAACACTGAAGCTTTCTTT.

The rearrangement uses TRBV28 and TRBJ2-2, with 9 nucleotides matching TRBD2. V lost 2 bases and J lost 6; bases outside the gene matches: 4. The germline CDR1 and CDR2 sequences are MDHEN and SYDVKM. The CDR3 sequence is 15 residues long. The CDR3, as DNA: TGTGCCAGCAGTTTAGGCGGGAGGGCCTCCGGGGAGCTGTTTTTT. Translating gives CASSLGGRASGELFF.

The rearrangement joins TRBV6-1 to TRBJ2-5, with 9 bases identical to TRBD1. The CDR3 loop spans 14 amino acids. Unmatched junction bases numbered 6, after V lost 6 bases and J lost 4 bases. Germline assignment: CDR1 MNHNS and CDR2 SASEGT. This CDR3 reads CASSGDRDGETQYF. CDR3 sequence (DNA): TGTGCCAGCAGCGGGGACAGGGACGGAGAGACCCAGTACTTC.